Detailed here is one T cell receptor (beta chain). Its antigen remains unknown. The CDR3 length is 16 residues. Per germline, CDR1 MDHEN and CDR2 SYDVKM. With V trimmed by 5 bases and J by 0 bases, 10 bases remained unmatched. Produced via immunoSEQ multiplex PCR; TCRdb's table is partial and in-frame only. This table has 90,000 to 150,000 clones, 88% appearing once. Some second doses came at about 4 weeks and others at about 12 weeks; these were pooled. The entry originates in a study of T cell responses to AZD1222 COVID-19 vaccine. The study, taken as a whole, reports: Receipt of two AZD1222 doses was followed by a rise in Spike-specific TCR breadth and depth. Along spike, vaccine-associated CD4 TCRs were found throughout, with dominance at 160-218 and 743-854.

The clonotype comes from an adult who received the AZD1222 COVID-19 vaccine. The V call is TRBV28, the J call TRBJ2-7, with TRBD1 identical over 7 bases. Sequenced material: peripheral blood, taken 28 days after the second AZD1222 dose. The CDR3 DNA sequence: TGTGCCAGCAGTAGGGGGCCCGGAGTCTTCTCCTACGAGCAGTACTTC. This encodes CASSRGPGVFSYEQYF.